Shown below are 5 T cell receptor beta chains from a single sample sequenced in a study of T cell responses to AZD1222 COVID-19 vaccine (dated by TCRdb to the early 2020s). Library preparation employed the immunoSEQ multiplex PCR assay. Here the immuneACCESS table is served through TCRdb, limited to in-frame sequences with V and J called. Missing clones are a known gap in these copies; in checked studies unresolved V genes cover under half, and the rest lacks a known reason. This sample gives 90,000 to 120,000 clones in total; about 93% of them show up just once. The top ten hold roughly 21% of the sample. The sample's time point label, decoded: baseline before first vaccination. The sample consisted of peripheral blood, taken on day 0 of AZD1222 vaccination. Every receptor here comes from an adult in good health.

V gene TRBV7-9 combines with J gene TRBJ2-3; D is unresolved. The V gene lost 5 bases and the J gene lost 0 bases, with 12 bases spanning the gap. This CDR3 contains 15 residues. Germline V lookup: CDR1 SEHNR, CDR2 FQNEAQ (reference sequence). In nucleotides, the CDR3 is TGTGCCAGCAGCCACAGTGAGCAGAGCACAGATACGCAGTATTTT. Translation gives CASSHSEQSTDTQYF.

The chain uses TRBV19 and TRBJ2-2, with D unclear. Germline assignment: CDR1 LNHDA and CDR2 SQIVND (reference sequence). The CDR3 spans 14 residues. Trimming removed 1 base from V and 3 bases from J, with 6 bases in between. CDR3 coding DNA: TGTGCCAGTAGTATAGGTTTGGACACCGGGGAGCTGTTTTTT. As protein: CASSIGLDTGELFF.

V gene TRBV4-1 combines with J gene TRBJ2-7; 10 positions match TRBD2. The CDR3 totals 16 residues. Germline loops: CDR1 MGHRA, CDR2 YSYEKL. Trimming cost V 0 bases and J 2 bases; bases outside gene matches: 4. The CDR3 region has the DNA TGCGCCAGCAGCCAAGATCCAGGACTAGCGGCCTACGAGCAGTACTTC. Amino acid sequence: CASSQDPGLAAYEQYF.

V is TRBV7-2 and J is TRBJ1-5, with 7 bases lining up with TRBD1. From germline, CDR1 is SGHTA and CDR2 FQGNSA. The CDR3 has 13 residues. J gave up 7 bases and V 5 bases, and 5 bases lay outside the gene matches. This chain's CDR3 is CASSRTGFQPQHF. In DNA form, the CDR3 reads TGTGCCAGCAGCAGGACAGGTTTCCAGCCCCAGCATTTT.

The chain joins TRBV5-1 to TRBJ2-1, with TRBD1 matching over 11 bases. Trimming took 4 bases from V and 9 from J; bases not matched to a gene: 15. Germline CDR1 is SGHRS and CDR2 is YFSETQ. The CDR3 runs 17 residues. The DNA of the CDR3 is TGCGCCAGCAGCACCCGGGACAGGGGGTATTATAGTGGTGAGCAGTTCTTC. Protein: CASSTRDRGYYSGEQFF.